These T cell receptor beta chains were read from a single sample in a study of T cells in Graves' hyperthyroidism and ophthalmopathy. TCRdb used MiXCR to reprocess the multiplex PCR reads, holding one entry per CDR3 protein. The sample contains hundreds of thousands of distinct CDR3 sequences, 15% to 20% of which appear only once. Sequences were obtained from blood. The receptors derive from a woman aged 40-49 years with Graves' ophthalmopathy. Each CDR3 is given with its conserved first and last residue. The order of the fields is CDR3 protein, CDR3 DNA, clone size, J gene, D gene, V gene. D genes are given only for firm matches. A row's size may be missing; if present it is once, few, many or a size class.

CDR3aa: CATSDLQDYANEQFF; CDR3nt: TGTGCCACCAGTGATTTACAGGATTACGCCAATGAGCAGTTCTTC; abundance: many; j_gene: TRBJ2-1; d_gene: NA; v_gene: TRBV24-1
CDR3aa: CASSESGQRNSPLHF; CDR3nt: TGTGCCAGCAGTGAATCCGGACAGCGTAATTCACCCCTCCACTTT; abundance: few; j_gene: TRBJ1-6; d_gene: NA; v_gene: TRBV6-1
CDR3aa: CASSQETGLSYEQFF; CDR3nt: TGCGCCAGCAGCCAAGAAACGGGACTAAGCTACGAGCAGTTCTTC; abundance: NA; j_gene: TRBJ2-1; d_gene: TRBD2; v_gene: TRBV4-1
CDR3aa: CASSFSRTGRSGEAFF; CDR3nt: TGTGCCAGCAGTTTCTCGAGGACAGGGCGATCAGGTGAAGCTTTCTTT; abundance: many; j_gene: TRBJ1-1; d_gene: TRBD1; v_gene: TRBV27
CDR3aa: CASSLRDPTSGELFF; CDR3nt: TGCGCCAGCAGCTTAAGGGACCCCACGTCCGGGGAGCTGTTTTTT; abundance: many; j_gene: TRBJ2-2; d_gene: NA; v_gene: TRBV5-1
CDR3aa: CASSLSGLGAGEQYF; CDR3nt: TGTGCCAGCAGTTTATCTGGGCTGGGAGCCGGGGAGCAGTACTTC; abundance: many; j_gene: TRBJ2-7; d_gene: NA; v_gene: TRBV12-3/TRBV12-4
CDR3aa: CASITGTGTTNEKLFF; CDR3nt: TGTGCCAGCATTACCGGGACAGGTACAACTAATGAAAAACTGTTTTTT; abundance: NA; j_gene: TRBJ1-4; d_gene: TRBD1; v_gene: TRBV6-1
CDR3aa: CASRTGNEQFF; CDR3nt: TGTGCCAGCAGGACCGGGAATGAGCAGTTCTTC; abundance: NA; j_gene: TRBJ2-1; d_gene: NA; v_gene: TRBV12-3/TRBV12-4
CDR3aa: CASSATQGAPSPLHF; CDR3nt: TGTGCCAGCAGTGCCACACAGGGGGCCCCTTCACCCCTCCACTTT; abundance: NA; j_gene: TRBJ1-6; d_gene: TRBD1; v_gene: TRBV6-1
CDR3aa: CASRRTGESTEAFF; CDR3nt: TGTGCCAGCAGGCGGACAGGCGAAAGCACTGAAGCTTTCTTT; abundance: many; j_gene: TRBJ1-1; d_gene: TRBD1; v_gene: TRBV2
CDR3aa: CASSTQAGAADTQYF; CDR3nt: TGTGCCAGCAGCACCCAAGCGGGAGCAGCAGATACGCAGTATTTT; abundance: many; j_gene: TRBJ2-3; d_gene: TRBD2; v_gene: TRBV11-2
CDR3aa: CASSDGRSPETQYF; CDR3nt: TGTGCCAGCAGTGATGGCAGGAGCCCAGAGACCCAGTACTTC; abundance: NA; j_gene: TRBJ2-5; d_gene: NA; v_gene: TRBV2
CDR3aa: CATSELQRQGTNEKLFF; CDR3nt: TGTGCCACCAGTGAATTACAAAGACAGGGAACTAATGAAAAACTGTTTTTT; abundance: few; j_gene: TRBJ1-4; d_gene: TRBD1; v_gene: TRBV24-1
CDR3aa: CSARDPRGQIEKLFF; CDR3nt: TGCAGTGCTAGAGATCCCAGGGGGCAGATTGAAAAACTGTTTTTT; abundance: many; j_gene: TRBJ1-4; d_gene: TRBD1; v_gene: TRBV20-1
CDR3aa: CASSQELPPSGNTIYF; CDR3nt: TGTGCCAGCAGCCAAGAGTTGCCCCCCTCTGGAAACACCATATATTTT; abundance: few; j_gene: TRBJ1-3; d_gene: NA; v_gene: TRBV4-2
CDR3aa: CASSQGLFKDQPQHF; CDR3nt: TGTGCCAGCAGCCAAGGACTATTCAAGGATCAGCCCCAGCATTTT; abundance: many; j_gene: TRBJ1-5; d_gene: NA; v_gene: TRBV3-1
CDR3aa: CASKPGQGENSPLHF; CDR3nt: TGTGCCAGCAAACCGGGACAGGGGGAGAATTCACCCCTCCACTTT; abundance: many; j_gene: TRBJ1-6; d_gene: TRBD1; v_gene: TRBV6-2/TRBV6-3
CDR3aa: CSASRDRGGTEAFF; CDR3nt: TGCAGTGCTAGCCGGGACAGGGGAGGCACTGAAGCTTTCTTT; abundance: few; j_gene: TRBJ1-1; d_gene: TRBD1; v_gene: TRBV20-1
CDR3aa: CAIGTAGGMETQYF; CDR3nt: TGTGCCATCGGTACAGCGGGGGGGATGGAGACCCAGTACTTC; abundance: few; j_gene: TRBJ2-5; d_gene: TRBD2; v_gene: TRBV10-3
CDR3aa: CASTGAPYTDTQYF; CDR3nt: TGTGCCAGTACAGGGGCGCCCTACACAGATACGCAGTATTTT; abundance: many; j_gene: TRBJ2-3; d_gene: TRBD1; v_gene: TRBV5-5
CDR3aa: CATSRSTDRVRNTIYF; CDR3nt: TGTGCCACCAGCAGATCCACGGACAGGGTCCGTAACACCATATATTTT; abundance: few; j_gene: TRBJ1-3; d_gene: TRBD1; v_gene: TRBV15
CDR3aa: CASGLDQLAGVLRELFF; CDR3nt: TGTGCTAGTGGTTTGGACCAATTAGCGGGGGTGTTACGGGAGCTGTTTTTT; abundance: NA; j_gene: TRBJ2-2; d_gene: TRBD2; v_gene: TRBV12-5
CDR3aa: CASSVGQGAADTQYF; CDR3nt: TGTGCCAGCAGTGTGGGACAGGGGGCGGCGGATACGCAGTATTTT; abundance: many; j_gene: TRBJ2-3; d_gene: TRBD1; v_gene: TRBV12-3/TRBV12-4
CDR3aa: CASSLADRGAGELFF; CDR3nt: TGCGCCAGCAGCTTGGCGGACAGGGGAGCCGGGGAGCTGTTTTTT; abundance: NA; j_gene: TRBJ2-2; d_gene: TRBD1; v_gene: TRBV5-1
CDR3aa: CASSLRGGAYPNTGELFF; CDR3nt: TGTGCCAGCAGCTTACGCGGGGGGGCGTATCCGAACACCGGGGAGCTGTTTTTT; abundance: many; j_gene: TRBJ2-2; d_gene: TRBD2; v_gene: TRBV7-8
CDR3aa: CASSLRGTSGRAGEQYF; CDR3nt: TGTGCCAGCAGCTTAAGAGGGACTAGCGGGAGGGCCGGCGAGCAGTACTTC; abundance: many; j_gene: TRBJ2-7; d_gene: TRBD2; v_gene: TRBV7-2
CDR3aa: CAWSTGPGDQYF; CDR3nt: TGTGCCTGGAGTACGGGACCAGGGGACCAGTACTTC; abundance: many; j_gene: TRBJ2-5; d_gene: NA; v_gene: TRBV30
CDR3aa: CSASHFYEQYF; CDR3nt: TGCAGTGCTTCCCACTTCTACGAGCAGTACTTC; abundance: few; j_gene: TRBJ2-7; d_gene: NA; v_gene: TRBV20-1
CDR3aa: CGSTSGTVNTEAFF; CDR3nt: TGTGGCAGCACTTCCGGCACGGTGAACACTGAAGCTTTCTTT; abundance: NA; j_gene: TRBJ1-1; d_gene: NA; v_gene: TRBV11-1
CDR3aa: CASSLWTSGAKNIQYF; CDR3nt: TGTGCCAGCAGCCTATGGACTAGCGGGGCCAAAAACATTCAGTACTTC; abundance: many; j_gene: TRBJ2-4; d_gene: TRBD2; v_gene: TRBV3-1
CDR3aa: CASTIQGANTQYF; CDR3nt: TGCGCCAGCACAATACAGGGGGCGAATACGCAGTATTTT; abundance: few; j_gene: TRBJ2-3; d_gene: TRBD1; v_gene: TRBV5-1
CDR3aa: CASSLEVSYGYTF; CDR3nt: TGCGCCAGCAGCTTGGAGGTCTCCTATGGCTACACCTTC; abundance: many; j_gene: TRBJ1-2; d_gene: NA; v_gene: TRBV5-1
CDR3aa: CASTGLAGALYEQYF; CDR3nt: TGTGCCAGTACCGGACTAGCGGGGGCGTTATACGAGCAGTACTTC; abundance: few; j_gene: TRBJ2-7; d_gene: TRBD2; v_gene: TRBV6-1
CDR3aa: CATSREDGAHEQFF; CDR3nt: TGTGCCACCAGCAGAGAAGATGGGGCCCATGAGCAGTTCTTC; abundance: few; j_gene: TRBJ2-1; d_gene: NA; v_gene: TRBV15
CDR3aa: CSADGAGLPYF; CDR3nt: TGCAGTGCTGACGGGGCGGGTCTTCCGTATTTT; abundance: few; j_gene: TRBJ2-3; d_gene: NA; v_gene: TRBV20-1
CDR3aa: CASSYHRDHSYNEQFF; CDR3nt: TGCGCCAGCAGCTACCACCGGGACCACTCCTACAATGAGCAGTTCTTC; abundance: NA; j_gene: TRBJ2-1; d_gene: NA; v_gene: TRBV5-1
CDR3aa: CAIRGQGGAYGYTF; CDR3nt: TGTGCCATCAGGGGACAGGGGGGTGCCTATGGCTACACCTTC; abundance: many; j_gene: TRBJ1-2; d_gene: TRBD1; v_gene: TRBV10-3
CDR3aa: CASSGSSGRQYYEQYF; CDR3nt: TGTGCCAGCAGCGGATCTAGCGGGAGGCAATACTACGAGCAGTACTTC; abundance: many; j_gene: TRBJ2-7; d_gene: TRBD2; v_gene: TRBV2
CDR3aa: CASSYPGQAKNIQYF; CDR3nt: TGTGCCAGCAGTTATCCCGGACAGGCCAAAAACATTCAGTACTTC; abundance: NA; j_gene: TRBJ2-4; d_gene: NA; v_gene: TRBV6-5
CDR3aa: CSVEEMRLAGGPGDTQYF; CDR3nt: TGCAGCGTTGAGGAGATGAGACTAGCGGGAGGGCCCGGAGATACGCAGTATTTT; abundance: few; j_gene: TRBJ2-3; d_gene: TRBD2; v_gene: TRBV29-1
CDR3aa: CASSYSNEGEPQYF; CDR3nt: TGTGCCAGCAGTTACTCGAACGAGGGGGAACCCCAGTACTTC; abundance: many; j_gene: TRBJ2-5; d_gene: NA; v_gene: TRBV6-5
CDR3aa: CASSLAGTGGNEQYF; CDR3nt: TGTGCCAGCAGCCTCGCCGGGACAGGGGGCAACGAGCAGTACTTC; abundance: few; j_gene: TRBJ2-7; d_gene: TRBD1; v_gene: TRBV9
CDR3aa: CASSLARTSNSPLHF; CDR3nt: TGTGCCAGCAGCTTAGCGCGGACGTCGAATTCACCCCTCCACTTT; abundance: many; j_gene: TRBJ1-6; d_gene: NA; v_gene: TRBV7-2
CDR3aa: CAISKGQDYGYTF; CDR3nt: TGTGCCATCAGTAAGGGACAGGACTATGGCTACACCTTC; abundance: few; j_gene: TRBJ1-2; d_gene: TRBD1; v_gene: TRBV10-3
CDR3aa: CASSLGELAGNEQFF; CDR3nt: TGCGCCAGCAGCCTCGGGGAACTAGCTGGGAATGAGCAGTTCTTC; abundance: NA; j_gene: TRBJ2-1; d_gene: NA; v_gene: TRBV4-1
CDR3aa: CASTPGQGTPNYGYTF; CDR3nt: TGTGCCAGCACCCCGGGACAGGGGACACCCAACTATGGCTACACCTTC; abundance: few; j_gene: TRBJ1-2; d_gene: TRBD1; v_gene: TRBV9
CDR3aa: CASSSKGNPYNEQFF; CDR3nt: TGTGCCAGCAGTTCCAAGGGAAATCCATACAATGAGCAGTTCTTC; abundance: many; j_gene: TRBJ2-1; d_gene: NA; v_gene: TRBV6-2/TRBV6-3
CDR3aa: CASSLDRQGRHTGELFF; CDR3nt: TGCGCCAGCAGCTTGGATCGACAGGGGAGGCACACCGGGGAGCTGTTTTTT; abundance: few; j_gene: TRBJ2-2; d_gene: TRBD1; v_gene: TRBV5-1
CDR3aa: CASSSSRSGRAGEQYF; CDR3nt: TGTGCCAGCAGCTCATCCCGAAGCGGGAGGGCCGGCGAGCAGTACTTC; abundance: many; j_gene: TRBJ2-7; d_gene: TRBD2; v_gene: TRBV11-2
CDR3aa: CASSSLGRSNEQFF; CDR3nt: TGTGCCAGCAGCTCACTCGGGAGGAGCAATGAGCAGTTCTTC; abundance: many; j_gene: TRBJ2-1; d_gene: TRBD2; v_gene: TRBV7-9
CDR3aa: CASSFGLAGFSYNEQFF; CDR3nt: TGTGCCAGCAGCTTCGGACTAGCGGGATTCTCCTACAATGAGCAGTTCTTC; abundance: many; j_gene: TRBJ2-1; d_gene: TRBD2; v_gene: TRBV7-2
CDR3aa: CASSLAVAGNTGELFF; CDR3nt: TGCGCCAGCAGCTTGGCCGTGGCAGGGAACACCGGGGAGCTGTTTTTT; abundance: many; j_gene: TRBJ2-2; d_gene: NA; v_gene: TRBV5-1
CDR3aa: CSASPSGGTYEQYF; CDR3nt: TGCAGTGCTAGTCCTAGCGGGGGAACCTACGAGCAGTACTTC; abundance: many; j_gene: TRBJ2-7; d_gene: TRBD2; v_gene: TRBV20-1
CDR3aa: CASSQGRGGGGLEAFF; CDR3nt: TGCGCCAGCAGCCAAGGTCGTGGTGGGGGGGGGCTTGAAGCTTTCTTT; abundance: few; j_gene: TRBJ1-1; d_gene: NA; v_gene: TRBV4-1
CDR3aa: CASSEAWGPETDTQYF; CDR3nt: TGTGCCAGCAGTGAAGCGTGGGGGCCTGAAACAGATACGCAGTATTTT; abundance: many; j_gene: TRBJ2-3; d_gene: NA; v_gene: TRBV2
CDR3aa: CASSPLGTGSEQYF; CDR3nt: TGTGCCAGCAGTCCCCTCGGGACAGGGAGTGAGCAGTACTTC; abundance: many; j_gene: TRBJ2-7; d_gene: TRBD1; v_gene: TRBV28
CDR3aa: CASSPQELGSSYNEQFF; CDR3nt: TGTGCCAGCTCACCACAGGAACTAGGAAGCTCCTACAATGAGCAGTTCTTC; abundance: many; j_gene: TRBJ2-1; d_gene: NA; v_gene: TRBV18